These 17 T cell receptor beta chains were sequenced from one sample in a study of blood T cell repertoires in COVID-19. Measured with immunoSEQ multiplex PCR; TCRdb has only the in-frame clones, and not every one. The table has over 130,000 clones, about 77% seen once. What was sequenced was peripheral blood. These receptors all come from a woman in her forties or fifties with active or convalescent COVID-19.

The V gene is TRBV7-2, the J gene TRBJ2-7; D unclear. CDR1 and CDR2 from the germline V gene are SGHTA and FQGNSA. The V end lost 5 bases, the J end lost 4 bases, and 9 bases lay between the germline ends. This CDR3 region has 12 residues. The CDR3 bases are TGTGCCAGCAGCCGTACCGAGTACGAGCAGTACTTC. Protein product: CASSRTEYEQYF. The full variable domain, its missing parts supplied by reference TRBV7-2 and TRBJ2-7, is GAGVSQSPSNKVTEKGKDVELRCDPISGHTALYWYRQSLGQGLEFLIYFQGNSAPDKSGLPSDRFSAERTGGSVSTLTIQRTQQEDSAVYLCASSRTEYEQYFGPGTRLTVT.

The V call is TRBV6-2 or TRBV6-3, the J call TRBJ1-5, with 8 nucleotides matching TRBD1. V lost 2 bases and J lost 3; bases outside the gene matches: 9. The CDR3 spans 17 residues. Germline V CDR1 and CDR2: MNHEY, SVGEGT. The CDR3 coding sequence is TGTGCCAGCAGTTACGAAGTAGGACAGGGTGACAATCAGCCCCAGCATTTT. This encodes CASSYEVGQGDNQPQHF.

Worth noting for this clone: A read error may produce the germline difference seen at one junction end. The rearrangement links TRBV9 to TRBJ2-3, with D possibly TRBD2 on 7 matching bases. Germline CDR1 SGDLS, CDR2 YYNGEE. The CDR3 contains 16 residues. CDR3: CATSKGGDLYTDTQYF. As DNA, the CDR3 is TGCGCCACCAGCAAGGGGGGGGATCTGTACACAGATACGCAGTATTTT. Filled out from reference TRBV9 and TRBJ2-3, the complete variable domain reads DSGVTQTPKHLITATGQRVTLRCSPRSGDLSVYWYQQSLDQGLQFLIQYYNGEERAKGNILERFSAQQFPDLHSELNLSSLELGDSALYFCATSKGGDLYTDTQYFGPGTRLTVL.

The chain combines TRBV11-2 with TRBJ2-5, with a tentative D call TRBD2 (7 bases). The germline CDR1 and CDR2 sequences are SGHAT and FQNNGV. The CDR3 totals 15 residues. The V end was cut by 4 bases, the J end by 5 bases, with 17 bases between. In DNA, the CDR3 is TGTGCCAGCAGCTCCGTGACGGGGGGCGGCGAGACCCAGTACTTC. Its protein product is CASSSVTGGGETQYF.

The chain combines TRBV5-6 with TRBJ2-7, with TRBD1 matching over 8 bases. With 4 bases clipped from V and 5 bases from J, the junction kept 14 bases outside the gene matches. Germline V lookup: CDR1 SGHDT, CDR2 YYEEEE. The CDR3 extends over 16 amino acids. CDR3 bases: TGTGCCAGCAGCGGGCCCAGCAGGGGGCAACCGAACGAGCAGTACTTC. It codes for CASSGPSRGQPNEQYF.

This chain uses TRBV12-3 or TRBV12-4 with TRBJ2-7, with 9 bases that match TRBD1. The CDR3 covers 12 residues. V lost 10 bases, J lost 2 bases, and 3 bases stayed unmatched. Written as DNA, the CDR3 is TGTGCCACCGGACAGGGGCCCTACGAGCAGTACTTC. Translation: CATGQGPYEQYF.

CDR3 residues: CASSIGQGSYGYTF. The CDR3 DNA reads as TGTGCCAGTAGTATAGGACAGGGGAGCTATGGCTACACCTTC. The chain recombines TRBV19 with TRBJ1-2; 8 positions agree with TRBD1. V shed 1 base, J shed 4 bases, and the junction held 2 bases outside the gene matches. The CDR3 contains 14 residues. Per the germline V gene, CDR1 is LNHDA and CDR2 is SQIVND (reference sequence).

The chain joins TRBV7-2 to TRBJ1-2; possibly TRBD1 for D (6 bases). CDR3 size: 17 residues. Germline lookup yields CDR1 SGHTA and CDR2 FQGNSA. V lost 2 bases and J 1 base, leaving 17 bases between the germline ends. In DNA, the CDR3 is TGTGCCAGCAGCTTACAGATAGCTGGACAGCATAACTATGGCTACACCTTC. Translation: CASSLQIAGQHNYGYTF.

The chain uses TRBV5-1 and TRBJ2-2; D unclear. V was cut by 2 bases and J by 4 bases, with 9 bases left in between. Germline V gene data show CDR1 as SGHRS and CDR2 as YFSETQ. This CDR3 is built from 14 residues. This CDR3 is CASSFKTSTGELFF. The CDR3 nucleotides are TGCGCCAGCAGCTTCAAGACTTCCACCGGGGAGCTGTTTTTT.

CDR3 bases: TGTGCCAGCTCACCGGGGCCAGGGTATGAGCAGTTCTTC. Protein sequence: CASSPGPGYEQFF. The chain joins TRBV18 to TRBJ2-1; maybe TRBD1 (5 bases). This CDR3 has 13 residues. Trimming pared 3 bases from V and 8 bases from J, leaving 11 bases between. Germline V gives CDR1 KGHSH, CDR2 LQKENI.

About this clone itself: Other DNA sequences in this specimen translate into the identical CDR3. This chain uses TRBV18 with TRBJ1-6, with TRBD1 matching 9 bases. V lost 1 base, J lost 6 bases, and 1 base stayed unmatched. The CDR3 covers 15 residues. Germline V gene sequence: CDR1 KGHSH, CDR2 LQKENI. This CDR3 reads CASSPQGQGNSPLHF. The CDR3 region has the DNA TGTGCCAGCTCACCACAGGGACAGGGTAATTCACCCCTCCACTTT.

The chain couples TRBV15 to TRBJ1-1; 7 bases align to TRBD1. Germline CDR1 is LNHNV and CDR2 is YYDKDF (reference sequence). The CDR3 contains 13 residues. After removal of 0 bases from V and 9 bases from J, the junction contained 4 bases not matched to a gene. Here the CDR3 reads CATSRDWTGQAFF. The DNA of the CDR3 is TGTGCCACCAGCAGAGATTGGACAGGACAAGCTTTCTTT.

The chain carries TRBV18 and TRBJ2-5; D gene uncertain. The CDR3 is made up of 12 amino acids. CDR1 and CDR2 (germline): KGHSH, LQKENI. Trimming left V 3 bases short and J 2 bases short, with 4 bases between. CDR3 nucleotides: TGTGCCAGCTCACCGGAGCAAGAGACCCAGTACTTC. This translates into CASSPEQETQYF.

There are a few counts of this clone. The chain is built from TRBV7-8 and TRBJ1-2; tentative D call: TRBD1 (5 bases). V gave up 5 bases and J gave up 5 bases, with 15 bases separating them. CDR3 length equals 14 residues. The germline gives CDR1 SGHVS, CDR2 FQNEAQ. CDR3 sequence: CASSPGNTRYGYTF. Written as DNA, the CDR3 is TGTGCCAGCAGCCCAGGGAACACACGGTATGGCTACACCTTC.

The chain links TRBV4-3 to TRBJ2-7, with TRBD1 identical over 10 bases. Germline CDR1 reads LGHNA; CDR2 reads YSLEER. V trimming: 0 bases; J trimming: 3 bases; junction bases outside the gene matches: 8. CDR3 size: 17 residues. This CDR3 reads CASSQDLPDRGIYEQYF. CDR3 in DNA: TGCGCCAGCAGCCAAGATCTACCGGACAGGGGGATCTACGAGCAGTACTTC.

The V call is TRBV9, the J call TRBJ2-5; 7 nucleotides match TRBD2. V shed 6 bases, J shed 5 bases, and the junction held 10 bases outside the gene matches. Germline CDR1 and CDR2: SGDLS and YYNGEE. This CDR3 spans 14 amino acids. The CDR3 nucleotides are TGTGCCAGCACTCCGGGGGGTCATCAGGAGACCCAGTACTTC. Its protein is CASTPGGHQETQYF.

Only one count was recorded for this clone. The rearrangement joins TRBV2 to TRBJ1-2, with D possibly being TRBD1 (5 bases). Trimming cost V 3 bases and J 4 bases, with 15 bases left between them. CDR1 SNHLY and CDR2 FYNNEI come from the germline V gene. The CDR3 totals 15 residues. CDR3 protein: CASSEEGIQGYGYTF. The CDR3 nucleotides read TGTGCCAGCAGTGAGGAGGGGATCCAGGGCTATGGCTACACCTTC. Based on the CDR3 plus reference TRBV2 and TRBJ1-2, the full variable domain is EPEVTQTPSHQVTQMGQEVILRCVPISNHLYFYWYRQILGQKVEFLVSFYNNEISEKSEIFDDQFSVERPDGSNFTLKIRSTKLEDSAMYFCASSEEGIQGYGYTFGSGTRLTVV.